Each of the 30 T cell receptor beta chains below was sequenced from the same sample in a study of cytomegalovirus exposure and HLA in healthy donors. PCR amplification relied on 60 Vbeta primers (plus 13 Jbeta primers). Profiling relied on immunoSEQ multiplex PCR, and the TCRdb table lists in-frame clones only, not all of them. The table has around 110,000 clones, about 68% seen once. Sample: PBMCs. These receptors were collected from a woman aged 40 to 50 in good health and CMV-seropositive.

The chain carries TRBV14 and TRBJ2-7; D is unresolved. Germline V gene sequence: CDR1 SGHDN, CDR2 FVKESK. V lost 0 bases, J lost 9 bases, and 9 bases lay in between. CDR3 length equals 12 residues. CDR3 coding DNA: TGTGCCAGCAGCCAAGAGTGGTCGGTGCAGTACTTC. Protein: CASSQEWSVQYF.

This clone occurred a few times. This chain links TRBV19 with TRBJ1-1; D not certain. With 5 bases removed from V and 8 bases from J, the gap between germline ends came to 12 bases. Germline loops: CDR1 LNHDA, CDR2 SQIVND (reference sequence). The CDR3 consists of 12 residues. CDR3 DNA: TGTGCCAGTAGTCCCCAATGGCCAGAAGCTTTCTTT. It codes for CASSPQWPEAFF.

The rearrangement uses TRBV4-1 and TRBJ1-3, with 7 bases identical to TRBD1. The length of the CDR3 is 17 residues. J lost 4 bases, V lost 3 bases, and 12 bases had no gene match. The germline V gene encodes CDR1 MGHRA and CDR2 YSYEKL. CDR3 sequence: CASSHPPTGAIGNTIYF. CDR3 bases: TGCGCCAGCAGCCACCCCCCTACAGGGGCGATCGGAAACACCATATATTTT.

The rearrangement uses TRBV7-9 and TRBJ1-6, with TRBD1 matching over 8 bases. Germline V gives CDR1 SEHNR, CDR2 FQNEAQ (reference sequence). V dropped 2 bases and J dropped 0; count of bases not matched to a gene: 6. CDR3 size: 18 residues. The CDR3 DNA follows: TGTGCCAGCAGCTTAACCGGACAGGGAAGCTCCTATAATTCACCCCTCCACTTT. The encoded protein is CASSLTGQGSSYNSPLHF.

A note on this clone: The same CDR3 arises from other DNA sequences in this sample as well. This chain joins TRBV27 and TRBJ2-1; 10 bases match TRBD1. The CDR3 has 17 amino acids. J lost 1 base, V lost 5 bases, and 8 bases had no gene match. Per the germline V gene, CDR1 is MNHEY and CDR2 is SMNVEV (reference sequence). DNA for the CDR3: TGTGCCAGCAGTCTACGATGGGACAGGGGATCCTACAATGAGCAGTTCTTC. Translated: CASSLRWDRGSYNEQFF.

The chain joins TRBV6-6 to TRBJ2-1; 7 positions match TRBD2. With V trimmed by 6 bases and J by 0 bases, 5 bases remained unmatched. The CDR3 spans 15 residues. Germline V lookup: CDR1 MNHNY, CDR2 SVGAGI (reference sequence). The CDR3 DNA is TGTGCCAGCAGCCCTAGCGGTAGCTCCTACAATGAGCAGTTCTTC. This encodes CASSPSGSSYNEQFF.

There are a few counts of this clone. CDR3 sequence (DNA): TGTGCCAGCAGCGTAGCTGGGGGGGAGGTTTACGAGCAGTACTTC. The encoded protein is CASSVAGGEVYEQYF. The chain employs TRBV9 and TRBJ2-7; 7 bases map to TRBD2. Trimming removed 0 bases from V and 4 bases from J; junction bases left unmatched: 7. The CDR3 is 15 amino acids. Germline CDR1 is SGDLS and CDR2 is YYNGEE.

This chain connects TRBV20-1 to TRBJ2-7; 7 nucleotides match TRBD2. This CDR3 region has 10 residues. V was pared by 7 bases and J by 5 bases, with 2 bases of the junction left unmatched. Germline assignment: CDR1 DFQATT and CDR2 SNEGSKA (reference sequence). The CDR3 is CSVGGNEQYF. The CDR3 region has the DNA TGCAGTGTCGGGGGGAACGAGCAGTACTTC.

V and J are TRBV4-1 and TRBJ1-4; no reliable D call. The CDR3 spans 14 residues. V lost 3 bases, J lost 8 bases, and 13 bases lay in between. In germline, CDR1 is MGHRA, CDR2 YSYEKL. This CDR3 is CASSQGRDGEKLFF. In DNA form, the CDR3 reads TGCGCCAGCAGCCAGGGTCGGGATGGGGAAAAACTGTTTTTT.

On this clone: An end of the junction differs from the germline gene, which may be a read error. The rearrangement uses TRBV7-9 and TRBJ2-2, with 13 bases fitting TRBD2. This CDR3 region has 18 residues. Germline loops: CDR1 SEHNR, CDR2 FQNEAQ (reference sequence). CDR3 DNA sequence: TGTTCCAGCAGCTTAGCCACTAGCGGGAGGGCCTCCATCGGGGAGCTGTTTTTT. This gives the protein CSSSLATSGRASIGELFF.

For this clone: Additional DNA sequences in this sample encode the identical CDR3. V is TRBV28 and J is TRBJ2-7, with 11 bases lining up with TRBD2. V gave up 5 bases and J gave up 1 base; unmatched junction bases: 4. The germline CDR1 and CDR2 sequences are MDHEN and SYDVKM. The CDR3 is made up of 15 amino acids. The CDR3 DNA reads TGTGCCAGCAGTCTACTAGCGGGGGCTTCCTACGAGCAGTACTTC. This encodes CASSLLAGASYEQYF. Full variable domain (missing parts from reference TRBV28 and TRBJ2-7): DVKVTQSSRYLVKRTGEKVFLECVQDMDHENMFWYRQDPGLGLRLIYFSYDVKMKEKGDIPEGYSVSREKKERFSLILESASTNQTSMYLCASSLLAGASYEQYFGPGTRLTVT.

The table lists this clone with a count of one. This sequence joins TRBV7-6 and TRBJ1-1; a possible D gene is TRBD1 (5 bases). V was shortened by 6 bases and J by 4 bases, with 12 bases between the two germline ends. This CDR3 spans 13 amino acids. CDR1 is SGHVS, CDR2 FNYEAQ, per germline. CDR3 coding DNA: TGTGCCAGCAGTCCTCGCCAGGGCACTGAAGCTTTCTTT. Protein: CASSPRQGTEAFF.

CDR3 DNA: TGTGCCATCAGTGAGAGTGGACTAGCGGGAGACGATCGCTACGAGCAGTACTTC. This sequence encodes CAISESGLAGDDRYEQYF. V gene TRBV10-3 combines with J gene TRBJ2-7; TRBD2 agrees at 13 bases. Looked up from germline, CDR1 is ENHRY and CDR2 is SYGVKD. V shed 2 bases and J 3 bases; nucleotides not matched to a gene: 10. CDR3 length: 18 residues.

The V gene is TRBV5-3, the J gene TRBJ2-7; TRBD2 might be the D (6 bases). Being an ORF, TRBV5-3 has a function that is uncertain. CDR3 length: 19 amino acids. Trimming removed 5 bases at V and 4 bases at J, with 31 bases between. In DNA, the CDR3 is TGTGCCAGAAGGACTTTGGGGACTGCCCCTTCGGCGGAAGAATACGAGCAGTACTTC. Amino acids: CARRTLGTAPSAEEYEQYF.

This chain connects TRBV5-1 to TRBJ1-2, with a weak D call TRBD1 (5 bases). CDR1 and CDR2 from the germline V gene are SGHRS and YFSETQ. The length of the CDR3 is 17 residues. With 4 bases removed from V and 0 bases from J, the gap between germline ends came to 19 bases. CDR3 DNA sequence: TGCGCCAGCAGCAACGATTTGGGACTGCACCCTAACTATGGCTACACCTTC. This sequence encodes CASSNDLGLHPNYGYTF.

This clone appeared a few times. V gene TRBV4-3 combines with J gene TRBJ1-3, with 9 bases identical to TRBD1. V shed 5 bases, J shed 3 bases, and the junction held 5 bases outside the gene matches. Germline V lookup: CDR1 LGHNA, CDR2 YSLEER. The CDR3 has 15 amino acids. The CDR3 loop is CASSGRTGDGNTIYF. For the CDR3, the DNA is TGCGCCAGCAGCGGGCGGACAGGGGATGGAAACACCATATATTTT.

The chain combines TRBV10-3 with TRBJ2-5; D is uncertain. The CDR3 runs 10 residues. V was cut by 4 bases and J by 9 bases, with 6 bases left in between. The germline CDR1 and CDR2 sequences are ENHRY and SYGVKD. CDR3 DNA: TGTGCCATCAGTGGTATGTCCCAGTACTTC. Its translation is CAISGMSQYF.

CDR3 region: CASSLDRGRLFNAEAFF. CDR3 in DNA: TGTGCCAGCAGCCTCGACAGGGGGCGGCTTTTTAATGCTGAAGCTTTCTTT. V and J are TRBV9 and TRBJ1-1, with 10 bases aligning to TRBD1. Germline V lookup: CDR1 SGDLS, CDR2 YYNGEE. Trimming took 4 bases from V and 6 from J; bases not matched to a gene: 15. The CDR3 totals 17 residues.

This chain links TRBV11-1 with TRBJ2-4, with TRBD2 matching 8 bases. V dropped 1 base and J dropped 1; count of bases not matched to a gene: 6. CDR1 SGHAT and CDR2 FQDESV come from the germline V gene (reference sequence). This CDR3 is built from 17 residues. The CDR3 DNA reads TGTGCCAGCAGCTTAGATCGGGGGGGGGCGGCCAAAAACATTCAGTACTTC. It translates to CASSLDRGGAAKNIQYF. Together with reference TRBV11-1 and TRBJ2-4, the CDR3 gives the full variable domain: EAEVAQSPRYKITEKSQAVAFWCDPISGHATLYWYRQILGQGPELLVQFQDESVVDDSQLPKDRFSAERLKGVDSTLKIQPAELGDSAMYLCASSLDRGGAAKNIQYFGAGTRLSVL.

V and J are TRBV5-1 and TRBJ2-5; TRBD1 might be the D (7 bases). Trimming removed 0 bases at V and 11 bases at J, with 17 bases between. Germline V gene data show CDR1 as SGHRS and CDR2 as YFSETQ. This CDR3 has 14 amino acids. The chain's CDR3 is CASSLDRGAREQYF. CDR3 coding DNA: TGCGCCAGCAGCTTGGACAGGGGTGCTCGGGAGCAGTACTTC.

For the CDR3, the DNA is TGTTTTTTTTTCAAGCAGAAGGCGGCATACGAGCAGTACTTC. It specifies CFFFKQKAAYEQYF. This chain connects TRBV7-8 to TRBJ2-7, with D unclear. Germline CDR1 and CDR2: SGHVS and FQNEAQ. The CDR3 extends over 14 amino acids.

In DNA, the CDR3 is TGTGCCAGCACCCTCTCTCTCAACTATGGCTACACCTTC. Its translation: CASTLSLNYGYTF. The chain employs TRBV11-2 and TRBJ1-2, with D unresolved. The V and J ends lost 7 bases and 2 bases respectively, with 11 bases between them. The length of the CDR3 is 13 residues. The germline V gene encodes CDR1 SGHAT and CDR2 FQNNGV.

The V and J genes are TRBV4-1 and TRBJ1-1, with TRBD1 identical over 9 bases. CDR3 length: 14 residues. Germline trimming cut 1 base from V and 7 bases from J; bases unmatched to any gene: 4. CDR1 and CDR2 from the germline V gene are MGHRA and YSYEKL. DNA of the CDR3: TGCGCCAGCAGCCAAGGGGACAGGGTGAATGAAGCTTTCTTT. This gives the protein CASSQGDRVNEAFF.

The rearrangement links TRBV7-6 to TRBJ2-1, with 9 bases matching TRBD2. The V segment lost 0 bases and the J segment 4 bases; nucleotides outside the gene matches: 7. CDR1 is SGHVS and CDR2 is FNYEAQ in the germline V gene. CDR3 length: 17 amino acids. The CDR3 here is CASSLAETSGKYNEQFF. The CDR3, as DNA: TGTGCCAGCAGCTTAGCCGAGACTAGCGGAAAATACAATGAGCAGTTCTTC.

V and J are TRBV18 and TRBJ2-2, with TRBD1 matching 7 bases. The germline gives CDR1 KGHSH, CDR2 LQKENI. J was trimmed by 3 bases and V by 5 bases; bases with no gene match: 6. This CDR3 has 15 amino acids. The CDR3 sequence is CASSVRDSDTGELFF. The CDR3 nucleotides read TGTGCCAGCTCAGTCCGGGACAGTGACACCGGGGAGCTGTTTTTT.

This clone was seen only a few times. V gene TRBV29-1 combines with J gene TRBJ2-3, with D maybe TRBD2 (5 bases). Germline V gene sequence: CDR1 SQVTM, CDR2 ANQGSEA. Trimming left V 5 bases short and J 1 base short, with 10 bases between. The CDR3 is 13 amino acids. CDR3 in DNA: TGCAGCGTTCTGCTCGGGGGCACAGATACGCAGTATTTT. It is translated as CSVLLGGTDTQYF.

The chain carries TRBV5-1 and TRBJ2-1; 11 nucleotides agree with TRBD2. CDR1 and CDR2 from the germline V gene are SGHRS and YFSETQ. Trimming took 2 bases from V and 7 from J; bases not matched to a gene: 11. The CDR3 runs 17 residues. The CDR3 loop reads CASSFYSGRVRRNEQFF. DNA of the CDR3: TGCGCCAGCAGCTTCTATAGCGGGAGGGTCCGGCGAAATGAGCAGTTCTTC.

The rearrangement joins TRBV10-1 to TRBJ2-2, with 8 nucleotides matching TRBD2. This CDR3 comprises 15 residues. With V trimmed by 1 base and J by 5 bases, 3 bases remained unmatched. Germline CDR1 reads WNHNN; CDR2 reads SYGVQD (reference sequence). CDR3 loop: CASSELASGTGELFF. Here the CDR3 DNA reads TGCGCCAGCAGTGAGTTGGCTAGCGGGACCGGGGAGCTGTTTTTT.

This chain links TRBV29-1 with TRBJ2-5; the match to TRBD1 covers 7 bases. The J call is doubtful: the DNA matches TRBJ2-7 better. Germline CDR1 and CDR2: SQVTM and ANQGSEA. The CDR3 is made up of 12 amino acids. The CDR3 spells CSATTGLGEQYF. The CDR3 bases are TGCAGCGCTACGACAGGGTTGGGCGAGCAGTACTTC.

Here the CDR3 DNA reads TGTGCCAGCAGCTTAACCGGGACTGCTCCCTCCGAGCAGTACTTC. It is translated as CASSLTGTAPSEQYF. J is TRBJ2-7 and V is TRBV7-2, with D possibly being TRBD2 (6 bases). V was clipped by 2 bases and J by 6 bases, with 17 bases between them. The V gene's germline CDR1 is SGHTA and CDR2 FQGNSA. The CDR3 loop spans 15 amino acids.